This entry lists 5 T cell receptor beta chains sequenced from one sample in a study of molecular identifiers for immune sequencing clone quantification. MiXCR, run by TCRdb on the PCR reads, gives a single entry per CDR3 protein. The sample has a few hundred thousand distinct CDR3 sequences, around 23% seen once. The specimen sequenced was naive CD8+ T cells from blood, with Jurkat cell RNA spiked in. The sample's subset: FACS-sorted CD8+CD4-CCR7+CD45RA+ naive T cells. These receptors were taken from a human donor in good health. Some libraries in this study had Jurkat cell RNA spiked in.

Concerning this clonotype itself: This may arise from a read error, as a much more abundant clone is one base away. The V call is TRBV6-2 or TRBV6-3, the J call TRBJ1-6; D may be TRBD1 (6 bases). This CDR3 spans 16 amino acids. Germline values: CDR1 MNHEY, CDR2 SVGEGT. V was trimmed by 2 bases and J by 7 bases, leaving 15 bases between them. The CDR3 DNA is TGTGCCAGCAGTTACGGGCCGACAGGACAAAATTCACCCCTCCACTTT. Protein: CASSYGPTGQNSPLHF.

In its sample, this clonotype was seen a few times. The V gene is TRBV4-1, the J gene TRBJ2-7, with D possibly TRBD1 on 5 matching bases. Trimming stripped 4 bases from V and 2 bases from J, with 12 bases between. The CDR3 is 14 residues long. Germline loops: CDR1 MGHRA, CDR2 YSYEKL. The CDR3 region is CASSPEMTAYEQYF. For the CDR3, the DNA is TGCGCCAGCAGCCCGGAGATGACAGCCTACGAGCAGTACTTC.

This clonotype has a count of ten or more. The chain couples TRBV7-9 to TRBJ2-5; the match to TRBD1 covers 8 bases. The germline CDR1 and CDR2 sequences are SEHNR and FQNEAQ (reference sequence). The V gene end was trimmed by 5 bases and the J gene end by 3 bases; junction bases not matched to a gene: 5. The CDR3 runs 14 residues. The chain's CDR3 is CASSPTGEKETQYF. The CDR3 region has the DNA TGTGCCAGCAGCCCGACAGGGGAGAAAGAGACCCAGTACTTC.

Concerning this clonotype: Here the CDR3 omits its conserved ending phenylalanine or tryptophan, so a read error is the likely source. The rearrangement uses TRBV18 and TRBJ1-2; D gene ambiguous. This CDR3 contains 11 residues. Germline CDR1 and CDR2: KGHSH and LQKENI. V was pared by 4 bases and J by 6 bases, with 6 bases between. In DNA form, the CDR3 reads TGTGCCAGCTCACGACTTGATGGCTACACCATC. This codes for CASSRLDGYTI.

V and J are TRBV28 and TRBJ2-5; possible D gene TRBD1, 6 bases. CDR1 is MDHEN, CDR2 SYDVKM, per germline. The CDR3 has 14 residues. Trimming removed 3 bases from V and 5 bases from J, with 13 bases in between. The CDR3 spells CASSLQGSGETQYF. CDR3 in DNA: TGTGCCAGCAGTTTGCAGGGGTCAGGGGAGACCCAGTACTTC.